This T cell receptor beta chain appears in the sequencing data of a study of blood T cell repertoires in COVID-19. The protocol was immunoSEQ multiplex PCR, while the TCRdb copy is restricted to in-frame clones and leaves out a portion. The sample lists about 190,000 clones; 82% were seen once. The CDR3 covers 17 residues. Trimming took 4 bases from V and 3 from J; bases not matched to a gene: 9. Germline CDR1 LGHDT, CDR2 YNNKEL (reference sequence). The rearrangement uses TRBV3-1 (or the pseudogene TRBV3-2) and TRBJ2-1; 10 nucleotides agree with TRBD2. Material for sequencing was peripheral blood. This receptor was taken from a woman in her sixties with COVID-19, enrolled during active disease. In nucleotides, the CDR3 is TGTGCCAGCAGCCCTCCCCGACTAGCGGGCCTCTACAATGAGCAGTTCTTC. Residues: CASSPPRLAGLYNEQFF.